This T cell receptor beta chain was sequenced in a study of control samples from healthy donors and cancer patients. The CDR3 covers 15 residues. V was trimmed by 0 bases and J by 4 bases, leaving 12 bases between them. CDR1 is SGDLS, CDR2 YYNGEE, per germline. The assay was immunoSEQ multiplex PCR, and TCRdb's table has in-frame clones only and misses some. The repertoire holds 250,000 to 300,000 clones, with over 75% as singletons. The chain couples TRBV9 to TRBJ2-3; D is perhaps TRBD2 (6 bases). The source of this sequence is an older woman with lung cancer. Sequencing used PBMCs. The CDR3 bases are TGTGCCAGCAGCGTAGGGCGGGGATCGGCAGATACGCAGTATTTT. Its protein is CASSVGRGSADTQYF.